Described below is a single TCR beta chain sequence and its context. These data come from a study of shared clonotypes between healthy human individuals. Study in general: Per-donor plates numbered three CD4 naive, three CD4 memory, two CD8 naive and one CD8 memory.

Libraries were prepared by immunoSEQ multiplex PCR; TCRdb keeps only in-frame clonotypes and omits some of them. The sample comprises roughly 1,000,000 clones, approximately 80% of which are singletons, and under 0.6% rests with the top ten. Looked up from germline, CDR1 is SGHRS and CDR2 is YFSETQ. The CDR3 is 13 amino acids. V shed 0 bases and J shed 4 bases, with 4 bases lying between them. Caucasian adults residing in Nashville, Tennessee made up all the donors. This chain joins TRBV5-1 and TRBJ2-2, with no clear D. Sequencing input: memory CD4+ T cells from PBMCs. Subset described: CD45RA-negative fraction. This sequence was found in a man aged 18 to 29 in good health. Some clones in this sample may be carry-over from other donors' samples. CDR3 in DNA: TGCGCCAGCAGCTTGGCCCTCACCGGGGAGCTGTTTTTT. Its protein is CASSLALTGELFF.